This TCR beta chain was sequenced in a study of cytomegalovirus exposure and HLA in healthy donors. General study points: Among TCR sequences, most were rare, though some public TCRs appeared in many donors.

The CDR3 sequence is 17 residues long. Looked up from germline, CDR1 is SGHTS and CDR2 is YDEGEE. Germline trimming cut 2 bases from V and 3 bases from J; bases unmatched to any gene: 10. Comment on this clone: Its matching antigen is unknown.

Both 60 Vbeta primers and 13 Jbeta primers went into the PCR. Assay: immunoSEQ multiplex PCR; the TCRdb copy retains only in-frame clones and omits some. Here the sample spans approximately 54,000 clones, roughly 85% being singletons. The receptor was derived from a woman younger than 35 in good health and CMV-seronegative. The V and J genes are TRBV5-8 and TRBJ2-3; 9 bases fit TRBD2. The sequenced material came from PBMCs. The CDR3 nucleotides read TGTGCCAGCAGCTTCGCGGGAGGGCCTGGGGGTACAGATACGCAGTATTTT. Its protein is CASSFAGGPGGTDTQYF.